Listed here are 20 T cell receptor beta chains from one sample, sequenced in a study of blood T cell repertoires in COVID-19. Method: immunoSEQ multiplex PCR; TCRdb's copy keeps in-frame clones and lacks some. The sample has about 120,000 clones, around four fifths seen once. Input material: peripheral blood. These receptors originate from a man in his 60s with active or convalescent COVID-19.

The chain links TRBV19 to TRBJ1-2, with D hard to call. Trimming took 5 bases from V and 4 from J, leaving 8 bases between them. The CDR3 has 12 residues. CDR1 and CDR2 from the germline V gene are LNHDA and SQIVND (reference sequence). CDR3 nucleotides: TGTGCCAGTAGTCCGGTATCCTATGGCTACACCTTC. It specifies CASSPVSYGYTF.

In nucleotides, the CDR3 is TGTGCCAGCAGCTTAGCGAACGGGGATCAGGAGACCCAGTACTTC. Its translation is CASSLANGDQETQYF. The chain employs TRBV7-6 and TRBJ2-5; a possible D gene is TRBD2 (5 bases). The germline gives CDR1 SGHVS, CDR2 FNYEAQ. V lost 0 bases, J lost 5 bases, and 13 bases lay in between. The CDR3 runs 15 residues.

This chain uses TRBV4-1 with TRBJ1-4; TRBD1 matches at 7 bases. Germline lookup yields CDR1 MGHRA and CDR2 YSYEKL. There are 12 residues in the CDR3. V lost 7 bases to trimming and J lost 8 bases; unmatched junction nucleotides: 4. CDR3 bases: TGCGCCAGCACAGGGGGAGGCGAAAAACTGTTTTTT. This encodes CASTGGGEKLFF.

This clone was found a few times. V is TRBV18 and J is TRBJ2-5; 7 bases map to TRBD2. Trimming cost V 1 base and J 1 base; bases outside gene matches: 3. The germline gives CDR1 KGHSH, CDR2 LQKENI. This CDR3 spans 15 amino acids. The CDR3 region is CASSPLREVQETQYF. The CDR3 DNA follows: TGTGCCAGCTCACCACTTCGGGAGGTCCAAGAGACCCAGTACTTC.

This chain connects TRBV28 to TRBJ2-7; 9 positions match TRBD2. CDR1 and CDR2 (germline): MDHEN, SYDVKM. The CDR3 is made up of 14 amino acids. The ends lost 5 bases at V and 2 bases at J; junction bases unmatched: 4. The chain's CDR3 is CASSEGLAPYEQYF. The CDR3 DNA sequence: TGTGCCAGCAGTGAGGGACTAGCTCCCTACGAGCAGTACTTC.

Comments on this clone: One end of the junction does not line up with germline, which may come from a read error. The chain is built from TRBV14 and TRBJ2-2; 8 bases agree with TRBD2. The CDR3 is 16 amino acids. Germline lookup yields CDR1 SGHDN and CDR2 FVKESK. CDR3 coding DNA: TGTGCCAGCAGCGCGTTGCGGGAGGCCCCCACCCGGGAGCTGTTTTTT. Protein: CASSALREAPTRELFF.

This clone was seen many times. This rearrangement joins TRBV30 to TRBJ1-3, with 7 bases that match TRBD1. The CDR3 spans 15 residues. The germline V gene encodes CDR1 GTSNPN and CDR2 SVGIG (reference sequence). After removal of 1 base from V and 0 bases from J, the junction contained 3 bases not matched to a gene. DNA of the CDR3: TGTGCCTGGAGTGGACAGGGCCTCTCTGGAAACACCATATATTTT. Residues: CAWSGQGLSGNTIYF.

This clone was seen a few times. The chain couples TRBV11-1 to TRBJ2-5, with D possibly matching TRBD2 (6 bases). V lost 0 bases, J lost 0 bases, and 8 bases lay in between. The CDR3 length is 15 residues. CDR1 is SGHAT, CDR2 FQDESV, per germline (reference sequence). The DNA of the CDR3 is TGTGCCAGCAGCTTAGCTGTAGCGGACCAAGAGACCCAGTACTTC. This translates into CASSLAVADQETQYF.

The J gene is TRBJ2-3, the V gene TRBV9, with 7 positions matching TRBD2. The V segment lost 0 bases and the J segment 4 bases; nucleotides outside the gene matches: 5. The CDR3 runs to 15 residues. CDR1 is SGDLS and CDR2 is YYNGEE in the germline V gene. The CDR3 here is CASSVDAGEADTQYF. CDR3 bases: TGTGCCAGCAGCGTAGACGCGGGAGAGGCAGATACGCAGTATTTT.

The chain couples TRBV5-4 to TRBJ1-1, with 9 bases that match TRBD1. Germline-derived CDR1 and CDR2 are SGHNT and YYREEE (reference sequence). V was pared by 2 bases and J by 7 bases, with 12 bases of the junction left unmatched. The CDR3 contains 16 residues. The CDR3 spells CASSLKPGQGGGEAFF. CDR3 nucleotide sequence: TGTGCCAGCAGCTTAAAACCGGGACAGGGCGGTGGTGAAGCTTTCTTT.

The chain couples TRBV7-3 to TRBJ2-2; 11 bases align to TRBD1. The CDR3 has 16 residues. The J segment lost 6 bases and the V segment lost 0 bases, leaving 3 bases of the junction unmatched. CDR1 and CDR2 from the germline V gene are SGHTA and FQGTGA. The CDR3, as DNA: TGTGCCAGCAGCTTAACCCCGGGACAGGGGGCCGGGGAGCTGTTTTTT. The encoded protein is CASSLTPGQGAGELFF. The variable domain in full, completed from reference TRBV7-3 and TRBJ2-2, reads GAGVSQTPSNKVTEKGKYVELRCDPISGHTALYWYRQSLGQGPEFLIYFQGTGAADDSGLPNDRFFAVRPEGSVSTLKIQRTERGDSAVYLCASSLTPGQGAGELFFGEGSRLTVL.

The CDR3 coding sequence is TGTGCCAGCAGCTTAATAGGGGTAGCGGCCTACTCCTACAATGAGCAGTTCTTC. Translating it yields CASSLIGVAAYSYNEQFF. V usage is TRBV7-8 and J usage is TRBJ2-1; TRBD2 might be the D (6 bases). This CDR3 contains 18 residues. The V gene lost 2 bases and the J gene lost 0 bases, with 17 bases spanning the gap. CDR1 SGHVS and CDR2 FQNEAQ come from the germline V gene.

This rearrangement joins TRBV7-2 to TRBJ2-7; 7 bases fit TRBD2. CDR1 SGHTA and CDR2 FQGNSA come from the germline V gene. The J segment lost 3 bases and the V segment lost 7 bases, leaving 12 bases of the junction unmatched. This CDR3 is built from 15 residues. Written as DNA, the CDR3 is TGTGCCAGCACCCCGTTAAGCGGGACGGTCTACGAGCAGTACTTC. This sequence encodes CASTPLSGTVYEQYF. The variable domain in full, completed from reference TRBV7-2 and TRBJ2-7, reads GAGVSQSPSNKVTEKGKDVELRCDPISGHTALYWYRQSLGQGLEFLIYFQGNSAPDKSGLPSDRFSAERTGGSVSTLTIQRTQQEDSAVYLCASTPLSGTVYEQYFGPGTRLTVT.

The V call is TRBV15, the J call TRBJ1-4, with 9 positions matching TRBD1. The CDR3 is made up of 20 amino acids. V trimming: 3 bases; J trimming: 0 bases; junction bases outside the gene matches: 14. Germline V gene sequence: CDR1 LNHNV, CDR2 YYDKDF (reference sequence). DNA for the CDR3: TGTGCCACCAGCAGGCCCCCCGGGACAGGGAGTTATTCAACTAATGAAAAACTGTTTTTT. This codes for CATSRPPGTGSYSTNEKLFF.

The genes are TRBV5-4 and TRBJ2-1; possible D gene TRBD1, 6 bases. Deletions cut 0 bases from V and 9 bases from J, with 7 bases between. This CDR3 contains 12 residues. The V gene's germline CDR1 is SGHNT and CDR2 YYREEE (reference sequence). CDR3: CASSLEGGEQFF. In DNA form, the CDR3 reads TGTGCCAGCAGCTTGGAAGGGGGTGAGCAGTTCTTC.

The genes are TRBV7-2 and TRBJ2-7, with 7 bases fitting TRBD2. Germline V CDR1 and CDR2: SGHTA, FQGNSA. The CDR3 is 15 residues long. V was pared by 1 base and J by 3 bases, with 6 bases of the junction left unmatched. The CDR3 loop reads CASSLGTSAVYEQYF. The CDR3 DNA is TGTGCCAGCAGCTTAGGAACTAGCGCGGTCTACGAGCAGTACTTC.

The rearrangement links TRBV18 to TRBJ2-1; TRBD2 matches 7 bases. This CDR3 is built from 16 residues. J was trimmed by 1 base and V by 2 bases; bases with no gene match: 5. Germline-derived CDR1 and CDR2 are KGHSH and LQKENI. CDR3 coding DNA: TGTGCCAGCTCACCAATGCAGCGGGGTTCCTACAATGAGCAGTTCTTC. Its translation: CASSPMQRGSYNEQFF.

The genes are TRBV7-2 and TRBJ2-2, with TRBD2 as a possible D gene (7 bases). V was pared by 7 bases and J by 5 bases, with 20 bases between. CDR1 SGHTA and CDR2 FQGNSA come from the germline V gene. The CDR3 is made up of 16 amino acids. This chain's CDR3 is CASTYASGQGTGELFF. The CDR3 bases are TGTGCCAGCACCTATGCTAGCGGCCAGGGGACCGGGGAGCTGTTTTTT.

The sample holds a few counts of this clone. The chain links TRBV6-5 to TRBJ2-1, with TRBD1 matching 8 bases. Per germline, CDR1 MNHEY and CDR2 SVGAGI. There are 12 residues in the CDR3. V was clipped by 4 bases and J by 8 bases; unmatched bases: 1. The CDR3 reads CASSWGQDEQFF. CDR3 sequence (DNA): TGTGCCAGCAGTTGGGGACAGGATGAGCAGTTCTTC.

The chain combines TRBV10-3 with TRBJ2-7; weak D call: TRBD1 (6 bases). The CDR3 has 13 residues. Trimming took off 4 bases at V and 0 bases at J, with 7 bases between the two ends. Per germline, CDR1 ENHRY and CDR2 SYGVKD. The CDR3 loop reads CAISGGGSYEQYF. The CDR3, as DNA: TGTGCCATCAGTGGAGGGGGCTCCTACGAGCAGTACTTC.